This T cell receptor (beta chain) was profiled in a study of blood T cell repertoires in COVID-19 (dated by TCRdb to about 2020). For the wider study: The collaborator samples originated in the United States, Italy and Spain and spanned the acute and convalescent phases of COVID-19. The material from the prospective study consisted of cDNA or gDNA derived from T cells, B-cell-depleted T cells, or PBMCs. The dataset comprised deeply sampled blood TCRbeta repertoires from subjects exposed to, actively infected with, or recovered from COVID-19. The repertoires were made available in a free public database intended to serve as a resource for research on the immune response to SARS-CoV-2. Samples were obtained from the ongoing ImmuneRACE study (first 160 participants) and from approximately 1,200 subjects provided by 6 global collaborators. The sample metadata nearly always contained a de-identified subject ID, COVID-19 status, age in years and sex. Where available, HLA class I and class II types were taken from metadata supplied by the sample provider and were not determined by assay-based typing. General study outcomes and caveats: Clinical and demographic metadata were provided uncurated, with the amount varying by source and participant.

Trimming takes 6 bases off V and 6 bases off J; junction bases not matched to a gene: 11. The CDR3 runs 15 amino acids, cysteine and phenylalanine included. The sequence is cut down to CDR3 DNA, 45 bases in frame from base 1. CDR1 and CDR2 are drawn from the germline V gene (reference sequence): LNHDA, SQIVND. Collaborating institutions collected whole blood in K2EDTA tubes following their own protocols. For TCRbeta analysis, collaborators shipped samples in one of three forms: frozen whole blood, isolated PBMCs, or DNA extracted from either of those sample types. About this clone itself: Its antigen has not been determined. No base-level quality is on record; no much larger clone is a single base apart.

TCRbeta CDR3 regions were amplified from genomic DNA by means of the immunoSEQ Assay, a bias-controlled multiplex PCR. The published analysis was carried out like this. The number of nucleated cells in each sample was estimated by amplification of reference gene primers within the assay. To quantify the absolute abundance of each unique TCRbeta CDR3 rearrangement, sequence reads were collapsed and filtered. For each sample, productive Simpson clonality was calculated as the square root of Simpson's diversity index across productive rearrangements. TCRdb holds this immuneACCESS table with in-frame rearrangements only. Some clones are missing; in checked studies, unresolved V genes explain under half, and the rest has no known cause. V and J calls and clone size are as listed in that table; D and trimming were resolved from the DNA. The sample table lists approximately 130,000 clones, more than 70% of them with a count of one. The top ten hold approximately 4% of the sample.

The rearrangement joined TRBV19 to TRBJ1-1; 9 bases in between match TRBD1. The clonotype was recovered from a human donor in a cohort sampled during active COVID-19. The specimen sequenced was peripheral blood. The DNA is TGTGCCAGTAGCCCTACAGGGGGCAGCGGGCCTGAAGCTTTCTTT. The translation is CASSPTGGSGPEAFF.